Sequencing of this T cell receptor (beta chain) was carried out in a study of blood T cell repertoires in COVID-19. This table comes from immunoSEQ multiplex PCR, and its TCRdb copy is limited to in-frame clones, with some not included. This sample has about 49,000 clones, with about 85% found just once. Germline V gives CDR1 SGHRS, CDR2 YFSETQ. The CDR3 length is 17 residues. V was pared by 5 bases and J by 0 bases, with 17 bases between. The sample taken for sequencing was peripheral blood. This clonotype was obtained from a man between 35 and 55 years old with active COVID-19. This sequence joins TRBV5-1 and TRBJ2-2, with D uncertain. CDR3 in DNA: TGCGCCAGCAGTTTTGGTTATGGCGGTGCGAACACCGGGGAGCTGTTTTTT. As protein: CASSFGYGGANTGELFF.